Listed below are T cell receptor beta chains from one sample, sequenced in a study of blood T cell repertoires in COVID-19. Using immunoSEQ multiplex PCR, the repertoire was profiled, and TCRdb retains in-frame clones only, with some absent. The table has a few hundred thousand clones, around 83% seen once. What was sequenced was peripheral blood. Source of these receptors: a woman between 18 and 29 years old with acute or convalescent COVID-19. The CDR3 runs from the conserved cysteine through the conserved F or W. The D gene is left open where the match is weak. The size field is filled for only some rows; it gives once, few, many or a size class.

v_gene	abundance	d_gene	j_gene	CDR3nt	CDR3aa
TRBV10-3	.	TRBD1	TRBJ2-5	TGTGCCACTTTCCGAGGGACAGGAAGACAAGAGACCCAGTACTTC	CATFRGTGRQETQYF
TRBV6-5	.	TRBD1	TRBJ2-5	TGTGCCAGCAATCCAGGGGGACGGGAGACCCAGTACTTC	CASNPGGRETQYF
TRBV30	.	TRBD1	TRBJ1-2	TGTGCCTGGACTCAGGGGGCGAAGGGCTACACCTTC	CAWTQGAKGYTF
TRBV19	.	TRBD1	TRBJ1-2	TGTGCCAGTAGTGTGGGACAGGCGACTAACTATGGCTACACCTTC	CASSVGQATNYGYTF
TRBV9	.	.	TRBJ2-6	TGTGCCAGCAGCGTAGGATCCGGGTCTGGGGCCAACGTCCTGACTTTC	CASSVGSGSGANVLTF
TRBV28	few	TRBD1	TRBJ2-1	TGTGCCAGCAGTACCCCTCTGCGACAGGGGTTCTTC	CASSTPLRQGFF
TRBV24-1	.	.	TRBJ1-5	TGTGCCACCAGTTTTACAGGCAATCAGCCCCAGCATTTT	CATSFTGNQPQHF
TRBV18	.	.	TRBJ1-4	TGTGCCAGCTCACCAGGGGCGGCTAATGAAAAACTGTTTTTT	CASSPGAANEKLFF
TRBV4-3	.	.	TRBJ1-1	TGCGCCAGCAGCCCGGATCACAGGCCACAAGAAGCTTTCTTT	CASSPDHRPQEAFF
TRBV6-5	.	.	TRBJ1-3	TGTGCCAGCAGTTTCGACAGGAGATCTGGAAACACCATATATTTT	CASSFDRRSGNTIYF
TRBV27	.	.	TRBJ1-1	TGTGCCAGCAGTTTAGTAGGGGGCACTGAAGCTTTCTTT	CASSLVGGTEAFF
TRBV28	.	TRBD2	TRBJ2-2	TGTGCCAGCAACACCAATGCTCTAGCGGATAAAAACACCGGGGAGCTGTTTTTT	CASNTNALADKNTGELFF
TRBV4-2	.	.	TRBJ2-3	TGTGCCAGCACCAAAACCTCCCTAGATGGGACAGATACGCAGTATTTT	CASTKTSLDGTDTQYF
TRBV10-3	.	TRBD2	TRBJ2-3	TGTGCCATCAGTGAGTCAGCGGGGGAAACGCAGTATTTT	CAISESAGETQYF
TRBV9	.	TRBD1	TRBJ1-1	TGTGCCAGCAGCCTAAATCTGGACAGGGGGCTCTATGAAGCTTTCTTT	CASSLNLDRGLYEAFF
TRBV28	.	TRBD1	TRBJ2-7	TGTGCCAGCAGCCGGCGGATTAGGGGGCGAGGAGACGAGCAGTACTTC	CASSRRIRGRGDEQYF
TRBV7-2	few	TRBD1	TRBJ1-4	TGTGCCAGCAGCCCAGGGGGGACTAATGAAAAACTGTTTTTT	CASSPGGTNEKLFF
TRBV15	.	TRBD1	TRBJ2-7	TGTGCCACCAGCAGAGATTTGGGAACACGGGACAGGGGGCTTAACGAGCAGTACTTC	CATSRDLGTRDRGLNEQYF
TRBV19	.	.	TRBJ1-1	TGTGCCAGTAGTATTTTGGGGGCGCCGCCCACTGAAGCTTTCTTT	CASSILGAPPTEAFF
TRBV6-5	.	TRBD1	TRBJ1-1	TGTGCCAGCACTCGACAGGGAATGAACACTGAAGCTTTCTTT	CASTRQGMNTEAFF
TRBV11-2	.	TRBD1	TRBJ2-7	TGTGCCAGCAGACGAACTACAGGACAGGGTAACGAGCAGTACTTC	CASRRTTGQGNEQYF
TRBV28	once	TRBD2	TRBJ2-7	TGTGCCAGCAGTTTCCTTTACCGGGACTACTCCTACGAGCAGTACTTC	CASSFLYRDYSYEQYF
TRBV7-3	.	TRBD1	TRBJ2-2	TGTGCCAGCAGCCCCGACAGGGCGAGGACCGGGGAGCTGTTTTTT	CASSPDRARTGELFF
TRBV14	.	TRBD1	TRBJ1-2	TGTGCCAGCAGCCCGACTGGACAGGGAGGGAGTGGCTACACCTTC	CASSPTGQGGSGYTF
TRBV6-2/TRBV6-3	.	.	TRBJ2-5	TGTGCCAGCAGTCAAAACCAAGAGACCCAGTACTTC	CASSQNQETQYF
TRBV6-1	.	.	TRBJ1-1	TGTGCCAGCAGTGAGGTGGGGGCAGGGAACACTGAAGCTTTCTTT	CASSEVGAGNTEAFF
TRBV11-2	.	.	TRBJ1-3	TGTGCCAGCAGCTTAGTATTGGACAGCTCTGGAAACACCATATATTTT	CASSLVLDSSGNTIYF
TRBV18	.	.	TRBJ2-5	TGTGCCAGCTCGCGGCAAGAGACCCAGTACTTC	CASSRQETQYF
TRBV4-2	.	TRBD1	TRBJ1-4	TGTGCCAGCACGAAGGTTAGACAGGGGGTCGGTGAAAAACTGTTTTTT	CASTKVRQGVGEKLFF
TRBV5-1	.	TRBD2	TRBJ2-5	TGCGCCAGCAGCTTTAGGGCTAGCGGGAGATCAGAGGAGACCCAGTACTTC	CASSFRASGRSEETQYF
TRBV7-9	.	TRBD1	TRBJ1-4	TGTGCCAGCAGCTTAGCGGGGACAGCTAATGAAAAACTGTTTTTT	CASSLAGTANEKLFF
TRBV5-1	few	TRBD1	TRBJ1-4	TGCGCCAGCAGCTCGCCCCCGGGACAGGGGGCAACTAATGAAAAACTGTTTTTT	CASSSPPGQGATNEKLFF
TRBV30	.	TRBD1	TRBJ1-2	TGTGCCTGGAGCGTACGGGACAGCGGTGGCTACACCTTC	CAWSVRDSGGYTF
TRBV6-5	.	.	TRBJ2-7	TGTGCCAGCAGTTACCGAGAGACCTACGAGCAGTACTTC	CASSYRETYEQYF
TRBV7-2	.	TRBD1	TRBJ2-3	TGTGCCAGCAGTCGACAACGACAGGGGAGGTTTGGTAAGGATACGCAGTATTTT	CASSRQRQGRFGKDTQYF